These 4 T cell receptor beta chains share one sample of origin, sequenced in a study of shared clonotypes between healthy human individuals. The repertoire was sequenced with immunoSEQ multiplex PCR; TCRdb's copy has only in-frame clones and lacks some. The sample includes 1,400,000 or so clones, approximately 98.5% seen only once; the top ten take approximately 0.38%. Input material: naive CD4+ T cells sorted from blood. Subset given: CD45RA+ positively selected. All receptors come from a man under 40 in good health.

The chain couples TRBV15 to TRBJ2-1; 8 nucleotides agree with TRBD2. The V and J ends lost 0 bases and 2 bases, in that order; junction bases with no gene match: 3. The CDR3 totals 16 residues. Looked up from germline, CDR1 is LNHNV and CDR2 is YYDKDF (reference sequence). The CDR3 sequence: CATSRDLAGTYNEQFF. CDR3 coding DNA: TGTGCCACCAGCAGAGACCTAGCGGGTACCTACAATGAGCAGTTCTTC.

This clone was detected once. The sample has other DNA sequences that encode this CDR3 too. This chain uses TRBV7-9 with TRBJ2-1, with D perhaps being TRBD1 or TRBD2 (6 bases each). CDR3 length equals 13 residues. Trimming took 5 bases from V and 9 from J, leaving 14 bases between them. In germline, CDR1 is SEHNR, CDR2 FQNEAQ (reference sequence). CDR3 nucleotides: TGTGCCAGCAGCCTCGAGGGGGGTGGTGAGCAGTTCTTC. This sequence encodes CASSLEGGGEQFF.

This clone was recorded only once. J is TRBJ1-4 and V is TRBV6-6; no firm D call. V was trimmed by 6 bases and J by 6 bases, leaving 14 bases between them. The CDR3 runs to 14 residues. CDR1 and CDR2 from the germline V gene are MNHNY and SVGAGI (reference sequence). The CDR3 DNA sequence: TGTGCCAGCAGCCCCCCCGGAGGGTATGAAAAACTGTTTTTT. It yields the protein CASSPPGGYEKLFF.

V is TRBV29-1 and J is TRBJ1-4; no reliable D call. The germline V gene encodes CDR1 SQVTM and CDR2 ANQGSEA. The CDR3 is 14 residues long. The ends were cut back, 7 bases at V and 0 bases at J, with 12 bases in the middle. CDR3 in amino acids: CSAKHIATNEKLFF. DNA of the CDR3: TGCAGCGCCAAGCACATTGCAACTAATGAAAAACTGTTTTTT. The full variable domain, completed using reference TRBV29-1 and TRBJ1-4, is SAVISQKPSRDICQRGTSLTIQCQVDSQVTMMFWYRQQPGQSLTLIATANQGSEATYESGFVIDKFPISRPNLTFSTLTVSNMSPEDSSIYLCSAKHIATNEKLFFGSGTQLSVL.